The 8 T cell receptor beta chains in this list originate from one sample, sequenced in a study of OX40 agonist ivuxolimab in advanced cancers. The protocol was immunoSEQ multiplex PCR, while the TCRdb copy is restricted to in-frame clones and leaves out a portion. The sample holds around 69,000 clones; 65% to 90% are singletons and the top ten take about 0.75%. The specimen comprised CD4+ or CD8+ T cells sorted from blood, sampled in a trial of the OX40 agonist ivuxolimab. These receptors came from an adult with an advanced solid tumor such as melanoma, head and neck, liver or kidney cancer.

The chain carries TRBV11-2 and TRBJ2-1; weak D call: TRBD2 (5 bases). V lost 5 bases to trimming and J lost 7 bases, with 21 bases between them. From germline, CDR1 is SGHAT and CDR2 FQNNGV. The CDR3 totals 16 residues. This chain's CDR3 is CASSHARLREINEQFF. The CDR3 DNA sequence: TGTGCCAGCAGCCACGCCAGACTAAGGGAGATTAATGAGCAGTTCTTC.

The V call is TRBV5-6, the J call TRBJ2-1; either TRBD1 or TRBD2 may fit D (5 bases each). Between the trimmed V and J ends, which lost 1 base and 2 bases, there was a span of 13 bases. Germline V gives CDR1 SGHDT, CDR2 YYEEEE. The CDR3 is 16 amino acids. CDR3 DNA sequence: TGTGCCAGCAGCTTGTCCTGGGGGAGCACCTACAATGAGCAGTTCTTC. Encoded protein: CASSLSWGSTYNEQFF.

The CDR3 DNA sequence: TGTGCCAGCAGCCCTTTTACCGGGGAGCTGTTTTTT. Its protein product is CASSPFTGELFF. The chain employs TRBV7-2 and TRBJ2-2; D not resolved. Germline V CDR1 and CDR2: SGHTA, FQGNSA. The CDR3 has 12 residues. Trimming took 5 bases from V and 5 from J, leaving 6 bases between them.

The chain recombines TRBV5-6 with TRBJ1-6; possible D gene TRBD1, 5 bases. The CDR3 runs 14 residues. V shed 1 base and J shed 9 bases, with 11 bases lying between them. CDR1 and CDR2 (germline): SGHDT, YYEEEE. The CDR3 is CASSLWGWGSPLHF. DNA for the CDR3: TGTGCCAGCAGCTTGTGGGGCTGGGGTTCACCCCTCCACTTT.

This clone was counted only a few times. CDR3 region: CASSLAGSYEQYF. The CDR3 DNA reads TGTGCCAGCAGTCTGGCAGGCTCCTACGAGCAGTACTTC. The chain recombines TRBV6-5 with TRBJ2-7; D unresolved. This CDR3 contains 13 residues. Per the germline V gene, CDR1 is MNHEY and CDR2 is SVGAGI. The V end lost 5 bases, the J end lost 0 bases, and 8 bases lay between the germline ends.

The chain carries TRBV7-2 and TRBJ1-6, with D possibly being TRBD1 (6 bases). Looked up from germline, CDR1 is SGHTA and CDR2 is FQGNSA. The CDR3 loop spans 17 amino acids. V was pared by 2 bases and J by 9 bases, with 20 bases between. The CDR3 nucleotides read TGTGCCAGCAGCTTAAGGGTGGTAACAGGGAGCGGTTCACCCCTCCACTTT. As protein: CASSLRVVTGSGSPLHF.

The chain combines TRBV5-1 with TRBJ1-1; D is unclear. Germline CDR1 and CDR2: SGHRS and YFSETQ. Deletions cut 3 bases from V and 1 base from J, with 7 bases between. There are 13 residues in the CDR3. CDR3 sequence (DNA): TGCGCCAGCAGCTGGAGCAAGAACACTGAAGCTTTCTTT. Encoded protein: CASSWSKNTEAFF.

The chain has TRBV29-1 and TRBJ1-1; D perhaps matches TRBD1 (6 bases). The CDR3 runs to 12 residues. Germline values: CDR1 SQVTM, CDR2 ANQGSEA. The germline V and J ends were trimmed by 7 bases and 3 bases, with 12 bases remaining between them. The CDR3 DNA reads TGCAGCGCCAACAGGGCGGACACTGAAGCTTTCTTT. It codes for CSANRADTEAFF.